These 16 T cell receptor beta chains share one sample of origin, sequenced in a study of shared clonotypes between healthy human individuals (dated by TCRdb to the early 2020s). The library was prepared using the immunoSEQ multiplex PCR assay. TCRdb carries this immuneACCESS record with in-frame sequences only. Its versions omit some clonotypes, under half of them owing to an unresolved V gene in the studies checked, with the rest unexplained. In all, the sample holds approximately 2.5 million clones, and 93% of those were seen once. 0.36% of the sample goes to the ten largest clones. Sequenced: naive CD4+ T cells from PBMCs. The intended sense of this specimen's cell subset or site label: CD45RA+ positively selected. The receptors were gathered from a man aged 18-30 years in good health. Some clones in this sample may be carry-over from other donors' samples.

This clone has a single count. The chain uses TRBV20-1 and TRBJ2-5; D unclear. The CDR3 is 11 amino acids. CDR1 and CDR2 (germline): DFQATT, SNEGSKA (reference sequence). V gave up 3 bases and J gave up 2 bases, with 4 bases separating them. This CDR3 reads CSARYQETQYF. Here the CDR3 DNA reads TGCAGTGCTAGGTATCAAGAGACCCAGTACTTC.

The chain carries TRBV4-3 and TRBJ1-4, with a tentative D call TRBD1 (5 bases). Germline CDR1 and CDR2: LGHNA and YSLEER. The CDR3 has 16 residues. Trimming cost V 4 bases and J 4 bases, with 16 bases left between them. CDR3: CASSPGHRGGNEKLFF. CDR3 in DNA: TGCGCCAGCAGCCCAGGGCATAGGGGTGGTAATGAAAAACTGTTTTTT.

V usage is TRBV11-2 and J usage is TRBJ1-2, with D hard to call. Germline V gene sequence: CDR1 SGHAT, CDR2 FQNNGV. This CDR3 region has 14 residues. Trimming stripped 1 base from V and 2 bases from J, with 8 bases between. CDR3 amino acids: CASSLGWQNYGYTF. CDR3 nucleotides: TGTGCCAGCAGCTTAGGGTGGCAGAACTATGGCTACACCTTC.

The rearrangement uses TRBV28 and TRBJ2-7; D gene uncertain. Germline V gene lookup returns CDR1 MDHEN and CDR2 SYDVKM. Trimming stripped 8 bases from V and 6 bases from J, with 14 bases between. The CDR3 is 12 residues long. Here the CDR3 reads CASALLVGEQYF. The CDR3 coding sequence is TGTGCCAGCGCACTGCTTGTAGGCGAGCAGTACTTC.

CDR3 bases: TGTGCCAGCAGCCGGACCCAAAACTATGGCTACACCTTC. Amino acids: CASSRTQNYGYTF. The rearrangement uses TRBV7-2 and TRBJ1-2; D call uncertain. This CDR3 has 13 residues. Looked up from germline, CDR1 is SGHTA and CDR2 is FQGNSA. Trimming pared 5 bases from V and 2 bases from J, leaving 9 bases between.

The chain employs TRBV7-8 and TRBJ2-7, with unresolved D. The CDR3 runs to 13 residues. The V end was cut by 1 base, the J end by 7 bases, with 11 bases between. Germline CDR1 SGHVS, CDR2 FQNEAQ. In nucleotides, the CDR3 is TGTGCCAGCAGCTTAGTCCAGCCCGGAGAGCAGTACTTC. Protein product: CASSLVQPGEQYF.

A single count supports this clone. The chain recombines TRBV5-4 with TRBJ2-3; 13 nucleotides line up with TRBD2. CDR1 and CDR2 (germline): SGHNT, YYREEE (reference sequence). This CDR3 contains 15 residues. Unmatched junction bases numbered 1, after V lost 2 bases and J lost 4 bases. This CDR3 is CASSLLAGGPDTQYF. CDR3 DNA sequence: TGTGCCAGCAGCTTACTAGCGGGAGGGCCAGATACGCAGTATTTT.

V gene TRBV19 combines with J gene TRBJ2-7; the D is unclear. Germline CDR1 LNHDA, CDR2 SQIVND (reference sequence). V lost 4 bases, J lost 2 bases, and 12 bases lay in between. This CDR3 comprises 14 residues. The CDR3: CASSKTGLPYEQYF. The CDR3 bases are TGTGCCAGTAGTAAAACGGGTCTGCCCTACGAGCAGTACTTC.

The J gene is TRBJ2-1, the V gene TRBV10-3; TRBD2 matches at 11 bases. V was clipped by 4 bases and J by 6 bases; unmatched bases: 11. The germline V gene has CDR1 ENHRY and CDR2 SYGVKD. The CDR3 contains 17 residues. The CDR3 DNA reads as TGTGCCATCAGTGGGGGCGGGACTAGCGGTCCCGTCAATGAGCAGTTCTTC. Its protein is CAISGGGTSGPVNEQFF.

CDR3 protein: CASTQTPPHDRIGPEAFF. DNA of the CDR3: TGTGCCAGCACTCAAACCCCCCCCCATGACAGGATCGGCCCTGAAGCTTTCTTT. The chain carries TRBV28 and TRBJ1-1; the D gene is possibly TRBD1 (6 bases). V was trimmed by 7 bases and J by 6 bases, leaving 30 bases between them. The CDR3 sequence is 18 residues long. The germline V gene has CDR1 MDHEN and CDR2 SYDVKM.

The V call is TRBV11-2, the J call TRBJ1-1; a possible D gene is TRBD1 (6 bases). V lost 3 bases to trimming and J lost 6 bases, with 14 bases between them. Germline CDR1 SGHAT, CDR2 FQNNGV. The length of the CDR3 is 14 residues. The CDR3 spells CASSLGGQFPEAFF. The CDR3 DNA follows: TGTGCCAGCAGCTTGGGGGGGCAATTCCCTGAAGCTTTCTTT. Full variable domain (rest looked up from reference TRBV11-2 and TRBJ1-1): EAGVAQSPRYKIIEKRQSVAFWCNPISGHATLYWYQQILGQGPKLLIQFQNNGVVDDSQLPKDRFSAERLKGVDSTLKIQPAKLEDSAVYLCASSLGGQFPEAFFGQGTRLTVV.

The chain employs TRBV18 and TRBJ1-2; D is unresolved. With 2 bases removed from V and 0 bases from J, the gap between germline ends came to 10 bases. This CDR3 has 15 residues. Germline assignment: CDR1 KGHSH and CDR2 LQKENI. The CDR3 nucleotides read TGTGCCAGCTCACCAGCGACGGATCCTAACTATGGCTACACCTTC. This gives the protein CASSPATDPNYGYTF.

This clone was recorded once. The CDR3 region is CASSFSGLKTYEQYF. The CDR3, as DNA: TGTGCCAGCAGTTTCTCGGGACTGAAAACCTACGAGCAGTACTTC. This rearrangement joins TRBV28 to TRBJ2-7; tentatively, D is TRBD2 (6 bases). Trimming stripped 3 bases from V and 2 bases from J, with 14 bases between. Germline values: CDR1 MDHEN, CDR2 SYDVKM. The CDR3 is 15 amino acids. Looking up the rest from reference TRBV28 and TRBJ2-7 gives the full variable domain: DVKVTQSSRYLVKRTGEKVFLECVQDMDHENMFWYRQDPGLGLRLIYFSYDVKMKEKGDIPEGYSVSREKKERFSLILESASTNQTSMYLCASSFSGLKTYEQYFGPGTRLTVT.

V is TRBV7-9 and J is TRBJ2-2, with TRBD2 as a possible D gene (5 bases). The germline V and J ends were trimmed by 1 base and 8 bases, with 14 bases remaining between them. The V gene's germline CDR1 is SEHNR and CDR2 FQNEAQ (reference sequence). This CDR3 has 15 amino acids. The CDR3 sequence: CASSLGVTPGGELFF. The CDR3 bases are TGTGCCAGCAGCTTAGGCGTCACCCCGGGAGGGGAGCTGTTTTTT.

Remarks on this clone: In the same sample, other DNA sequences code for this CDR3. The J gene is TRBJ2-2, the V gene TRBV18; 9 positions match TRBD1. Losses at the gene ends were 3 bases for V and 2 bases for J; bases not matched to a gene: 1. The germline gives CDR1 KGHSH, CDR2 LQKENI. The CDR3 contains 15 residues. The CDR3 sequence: CASSPGQGNTGELFF. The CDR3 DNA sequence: TGTGCCAGCTCACCGGGACAGGGCAACACCGGGGAGCTGTTTTTT.

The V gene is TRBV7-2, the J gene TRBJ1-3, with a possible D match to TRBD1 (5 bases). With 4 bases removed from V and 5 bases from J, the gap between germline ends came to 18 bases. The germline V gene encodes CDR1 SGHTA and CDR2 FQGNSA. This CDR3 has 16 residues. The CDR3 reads CASSSAPWQGRNTIYF. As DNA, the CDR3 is TGTGCCAGCAGCTCCGCCCCCTGGCAGGGAAGAAACACCATATATTTT. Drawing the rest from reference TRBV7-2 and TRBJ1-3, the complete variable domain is GAGVSQSPSNKVTEKGKDVELRCDPISGHTALYWYRQSLGQGLEFLIYFQGNSAPDKSGLPSDRFSAERTGGSVSTLTIQRTQQEDSAVYLCASSSAPWQGRNTIYFGEGSWLTVV.